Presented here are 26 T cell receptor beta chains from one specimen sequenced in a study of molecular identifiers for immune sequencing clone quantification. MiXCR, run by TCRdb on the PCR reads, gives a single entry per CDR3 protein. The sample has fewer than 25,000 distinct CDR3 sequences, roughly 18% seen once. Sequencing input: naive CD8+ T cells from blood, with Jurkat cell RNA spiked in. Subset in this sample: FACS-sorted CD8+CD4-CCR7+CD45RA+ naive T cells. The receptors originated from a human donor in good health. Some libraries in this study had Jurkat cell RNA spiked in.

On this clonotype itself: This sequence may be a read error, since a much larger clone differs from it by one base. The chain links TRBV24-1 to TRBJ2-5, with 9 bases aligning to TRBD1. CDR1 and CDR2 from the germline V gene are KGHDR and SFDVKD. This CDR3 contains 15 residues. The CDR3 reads CAISDYHRGQETQYF. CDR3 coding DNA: TGTGCCATCAGTGATTATCACAGGGGGCAGGAGACCCAGTACTTC.

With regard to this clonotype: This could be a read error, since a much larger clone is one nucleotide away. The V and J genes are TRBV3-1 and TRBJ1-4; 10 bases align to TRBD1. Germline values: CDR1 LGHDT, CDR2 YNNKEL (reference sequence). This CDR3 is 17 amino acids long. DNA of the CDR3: TGTGCCAGCAGCTATACGACAGGGGGCGCTATTAATGAAAAACTGCTTTTT. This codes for CASSYTTGGAINEKLLF.

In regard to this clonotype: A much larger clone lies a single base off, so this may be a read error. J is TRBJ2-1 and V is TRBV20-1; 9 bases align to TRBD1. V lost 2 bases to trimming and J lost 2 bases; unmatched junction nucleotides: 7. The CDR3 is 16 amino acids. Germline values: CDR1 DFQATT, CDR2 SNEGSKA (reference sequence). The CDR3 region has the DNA TGCAGTGCTAGAAAACAGGGGGCCAGCGCCTACAATGAGCAGTTCTTC. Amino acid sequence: CSARKQGASAYNEQFF.

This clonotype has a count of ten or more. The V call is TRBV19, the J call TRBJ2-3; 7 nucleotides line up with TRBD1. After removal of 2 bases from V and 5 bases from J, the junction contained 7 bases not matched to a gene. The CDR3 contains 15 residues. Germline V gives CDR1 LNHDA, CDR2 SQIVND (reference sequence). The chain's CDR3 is CASSITGTARDTQYF. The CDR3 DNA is TGTGCCAGTAGTATAACCGGGACAGCGAGAGATACGCAGTATTTT.

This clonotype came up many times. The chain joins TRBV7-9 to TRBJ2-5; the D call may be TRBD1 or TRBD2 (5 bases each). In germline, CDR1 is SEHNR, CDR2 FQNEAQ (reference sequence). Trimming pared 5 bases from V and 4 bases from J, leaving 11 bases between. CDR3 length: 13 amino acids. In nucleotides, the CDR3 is TGTGCCAGCAGCGGACCGGGACCAGAGACCCAGTACTTC. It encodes CASSGPGPETQYF.

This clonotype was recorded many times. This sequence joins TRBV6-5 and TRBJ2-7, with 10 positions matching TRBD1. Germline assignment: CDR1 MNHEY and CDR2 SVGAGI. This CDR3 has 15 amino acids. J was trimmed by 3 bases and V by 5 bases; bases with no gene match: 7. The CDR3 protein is CASSVTGTGDYEQYF. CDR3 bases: TGTGCCAGCAGTGTAACCGGGACAGGGGACTACGAGCAGTACTTC.

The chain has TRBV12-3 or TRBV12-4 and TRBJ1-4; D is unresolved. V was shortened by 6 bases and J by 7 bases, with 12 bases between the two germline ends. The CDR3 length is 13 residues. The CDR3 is CASRVGLGEKLFF. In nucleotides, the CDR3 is TGTGCCAGCAGGGTCGGTCTAGGTGAAAAACTGTTTTTT.

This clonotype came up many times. CDR3 region: CASREGTMNTEAFF. The CDR3 DNA sequence: TGCGCCAGCAGAGAGGGCACAATGAACACTGAAGCTTTCTTT. This chain connects TRBV4-3 to TRBJ1-1; D gene unclear. The CDR3 has 14 amino acids. V was shortened by 6 bases and J by 0 bases, with 11 bases between the two germline ends. CDR1 and CDR2 (germline): LGHNA, YSLEER.

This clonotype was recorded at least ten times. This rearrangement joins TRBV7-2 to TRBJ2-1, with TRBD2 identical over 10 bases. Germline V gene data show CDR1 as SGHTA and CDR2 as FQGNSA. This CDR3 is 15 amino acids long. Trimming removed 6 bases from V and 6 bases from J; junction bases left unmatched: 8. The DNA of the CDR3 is TGTGCCAGCAGTACAAGCGGGAGGGGGGGCAATGAGCAGTTCTTC. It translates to CASSTSGRGGNEQFF.

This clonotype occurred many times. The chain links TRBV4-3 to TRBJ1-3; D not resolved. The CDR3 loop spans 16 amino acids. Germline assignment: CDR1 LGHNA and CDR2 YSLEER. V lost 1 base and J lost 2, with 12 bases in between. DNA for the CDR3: TGCGCCAGCAGCCAAGGTACGGCGGCTCCTGGAAACACCATATATTTT. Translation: CASSQGTAAPGNTIYF.

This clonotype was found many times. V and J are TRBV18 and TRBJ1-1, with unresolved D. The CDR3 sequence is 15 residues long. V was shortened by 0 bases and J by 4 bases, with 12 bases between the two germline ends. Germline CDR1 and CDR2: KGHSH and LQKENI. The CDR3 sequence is CASSPPGGFGTEAFF. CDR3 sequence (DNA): TGTGCCAGCTCACCACCGGGAGGGTTTGGCACTGAAGCTTTCTTT.

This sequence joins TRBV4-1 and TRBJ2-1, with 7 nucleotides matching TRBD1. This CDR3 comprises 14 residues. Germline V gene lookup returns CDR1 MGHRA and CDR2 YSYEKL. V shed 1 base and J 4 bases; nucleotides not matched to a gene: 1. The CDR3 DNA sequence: TGCGCCAGCAGCCAAGGACAGGGTTACAATGAGCAGTTCTTC. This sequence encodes CASSQGQGYNEQFF.

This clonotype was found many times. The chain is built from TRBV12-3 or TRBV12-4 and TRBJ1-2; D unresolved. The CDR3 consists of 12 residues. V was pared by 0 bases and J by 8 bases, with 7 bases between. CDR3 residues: CASSLAWKGYTF. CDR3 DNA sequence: TGTGCCAGCAGTTTAGCGTGGAAAGGCTACACCTTC.

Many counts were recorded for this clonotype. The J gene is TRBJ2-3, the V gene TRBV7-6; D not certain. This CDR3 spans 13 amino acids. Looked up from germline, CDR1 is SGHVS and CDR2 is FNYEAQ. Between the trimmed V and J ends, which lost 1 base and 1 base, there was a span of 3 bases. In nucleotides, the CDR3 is TGTGCCAGCAGCTTAGGACGCACAGATACGCAGTATTTT. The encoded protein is CASSLGRTDTQYF.

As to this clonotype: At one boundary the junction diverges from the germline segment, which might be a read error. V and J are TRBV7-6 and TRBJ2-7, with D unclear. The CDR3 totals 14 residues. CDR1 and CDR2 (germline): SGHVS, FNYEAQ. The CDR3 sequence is CANSLGQALYEQYF. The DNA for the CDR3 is TGTGCCAACAGCTTAGGGCAGGCCCTCTACGAGCAGTACTTC.

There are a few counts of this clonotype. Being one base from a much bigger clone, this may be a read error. Here the CDR3 reads CASSRLASTYERYF. The DNA of the CDR3 is TGTGCCAGCAGTCGACTAGCGAGTACCTACGAGCGGTACTTC. This chain connects TRBV6-5 to TRBJ2-7; TRBD2 matches 8 bases. The CDR3 covers 14 residues. Germline V gene sequence: CDR1 MNHEY, CDR2 SVGAGI.

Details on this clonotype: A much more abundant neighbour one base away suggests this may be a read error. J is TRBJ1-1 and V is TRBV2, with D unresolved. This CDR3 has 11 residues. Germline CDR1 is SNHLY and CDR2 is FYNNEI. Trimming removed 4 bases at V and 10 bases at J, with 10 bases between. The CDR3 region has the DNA TGTGCCAGCAGTGGTGGGGTAGGAGCTTTCTTT. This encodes CASSGGVGAFF. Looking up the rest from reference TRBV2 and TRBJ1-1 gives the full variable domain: EPEVTQTPSHQVTQMGQEVILRCVPISNHLYFYWYRQILGQKVEFLVSFYNNEISEKSEIFDDQFSVERPDGSNFTLKIRSTKLEDSAMYFCASSGGVGAFFGQGTRLTVV.

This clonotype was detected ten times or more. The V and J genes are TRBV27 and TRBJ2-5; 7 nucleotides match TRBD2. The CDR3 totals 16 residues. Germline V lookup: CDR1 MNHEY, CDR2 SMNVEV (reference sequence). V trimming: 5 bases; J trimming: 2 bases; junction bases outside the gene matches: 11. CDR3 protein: CASSDRLGLQQETQYF. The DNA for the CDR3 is TGTGCCAGCAGTGACCGCCTGGGACTACAACAAGAGACCCAGTACTTC.

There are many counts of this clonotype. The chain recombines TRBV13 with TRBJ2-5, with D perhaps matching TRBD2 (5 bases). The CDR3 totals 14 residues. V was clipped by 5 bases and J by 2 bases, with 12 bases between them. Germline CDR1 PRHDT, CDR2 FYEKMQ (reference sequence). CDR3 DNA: TGTGCCAGCAGCGCCCAACTAGTTCAAGAGACCCAGTACTTC. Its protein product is CASSAQLVQETQYF.

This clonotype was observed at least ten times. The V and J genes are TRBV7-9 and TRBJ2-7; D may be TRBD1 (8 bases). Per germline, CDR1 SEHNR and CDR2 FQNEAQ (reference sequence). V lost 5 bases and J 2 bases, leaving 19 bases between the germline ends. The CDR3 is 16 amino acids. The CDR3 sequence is CASSLQGASGTYEQYF. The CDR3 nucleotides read TGTGCCAGCAGCCTCCAGGGGGCTAGCGGTACCTACGAGCAGTACTTC.

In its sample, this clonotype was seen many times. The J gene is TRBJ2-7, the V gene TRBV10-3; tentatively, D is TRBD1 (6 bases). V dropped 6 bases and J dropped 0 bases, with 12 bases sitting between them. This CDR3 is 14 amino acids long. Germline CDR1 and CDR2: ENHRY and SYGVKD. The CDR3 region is CAIRDRTSSYEQYF. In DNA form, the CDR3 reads TGTGCCATCAGAGACAGGACGAGCTCCTACGAGCAGTACTTC.

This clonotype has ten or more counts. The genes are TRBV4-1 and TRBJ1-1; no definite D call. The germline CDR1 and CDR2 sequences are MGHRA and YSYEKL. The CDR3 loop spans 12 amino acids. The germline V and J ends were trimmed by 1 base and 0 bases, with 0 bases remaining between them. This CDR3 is CASSQVNTEAFF. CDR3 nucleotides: TGCGCCAGCAGCCAAGTGAACACTGAAGCTTTCTTT.

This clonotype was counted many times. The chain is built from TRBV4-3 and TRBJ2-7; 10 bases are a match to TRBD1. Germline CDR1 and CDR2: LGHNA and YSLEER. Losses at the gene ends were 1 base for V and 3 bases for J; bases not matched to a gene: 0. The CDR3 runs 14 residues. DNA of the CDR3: TGCGCCAGCAGCCAAGGGGACAGGGGCTACGAGCAGTACTTC. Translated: CASSQGDRGYEQYF.

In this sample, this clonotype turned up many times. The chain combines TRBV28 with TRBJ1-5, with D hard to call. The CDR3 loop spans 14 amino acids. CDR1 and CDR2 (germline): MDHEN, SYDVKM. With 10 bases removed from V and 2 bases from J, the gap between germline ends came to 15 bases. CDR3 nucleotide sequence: TGTGCCACCCAGGCAGGCTTTGGCAATCAGCCCCAGCATTTT. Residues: CATQAGFGNQPQHF.

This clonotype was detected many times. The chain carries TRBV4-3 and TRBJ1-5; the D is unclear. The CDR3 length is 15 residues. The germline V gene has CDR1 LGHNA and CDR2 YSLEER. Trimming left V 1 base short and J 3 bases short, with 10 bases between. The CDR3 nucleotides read TGCGCCAGCAGCCAAGCTCACCCATTCAATCAGCCCCAGCATTTT. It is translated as CASSQAHPFNQPQHF.

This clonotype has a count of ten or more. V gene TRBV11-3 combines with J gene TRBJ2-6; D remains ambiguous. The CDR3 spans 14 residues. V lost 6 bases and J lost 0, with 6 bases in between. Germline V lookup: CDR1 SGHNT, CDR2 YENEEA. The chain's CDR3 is CASSSSSGANVLTF. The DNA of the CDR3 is TGTGCCAGCAGTTCAAGCTCTGGGGCCAACGTCCTGACTTTC.